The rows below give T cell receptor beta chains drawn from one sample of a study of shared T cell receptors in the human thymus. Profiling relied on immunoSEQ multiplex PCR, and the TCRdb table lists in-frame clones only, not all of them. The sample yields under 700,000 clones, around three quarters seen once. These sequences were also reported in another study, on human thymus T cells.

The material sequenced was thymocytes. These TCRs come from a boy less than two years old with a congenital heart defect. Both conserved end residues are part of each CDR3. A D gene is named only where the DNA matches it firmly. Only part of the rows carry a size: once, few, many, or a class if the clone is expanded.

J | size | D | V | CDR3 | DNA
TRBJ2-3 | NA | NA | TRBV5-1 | CASSFTLKDADTQYF | TGCGCCAGCAGCTTCACACTAAAAGATGCAGATACGCAGTATTTT
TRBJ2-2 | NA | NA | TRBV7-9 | CASSLASGIDTGELFF | TGTGCCAGCAGCTTAGCCTCAGGGATCGACACCGGGGAGCTGTTTTTT
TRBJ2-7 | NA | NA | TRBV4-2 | CASSPPGRSYEQYF | TGTGCCAGCAGCCCCCCCGGGAGATCCTACGAGCAGTACTTC
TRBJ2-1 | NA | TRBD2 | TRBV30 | CAWRGRTSGNEQFF | TGTGCCTGGAGGGGCCGGACTAGCGGCAATGAGCAGTTCTTC
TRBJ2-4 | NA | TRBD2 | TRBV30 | CAWSYRLAGKAKNIQYF | TGTGCCTGGAGTTACAGACTAGCGGGAAAGGCCAAAAACATTCAGTACTTC
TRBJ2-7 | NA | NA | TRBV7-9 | CASSIHPRSVTSHEQYF | TGTGCCAGCAGCATTCACCCCAGGTCGGTAACTAGCCACGAGCAGTACTTC
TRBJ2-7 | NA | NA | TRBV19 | CASSGAANEQYF | TGTGCCAGTAGTGGGGCAGCGAACGAGCAGTACTTC
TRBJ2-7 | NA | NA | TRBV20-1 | CSARSIEQYF | TGCAGTGCTAGATCTATCGAGCAGTACTTC
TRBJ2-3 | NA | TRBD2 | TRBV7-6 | CASSSQREGWDTQYF | TGTGCCAGCAGCAGCCAGCGGGAGGGATGGGATACGCAGTATTTT
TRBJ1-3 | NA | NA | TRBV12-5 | CASGLVQGNTIYF | TGTGCTAGTGGTTTGGTACAGGGAAACACCATATATTTT
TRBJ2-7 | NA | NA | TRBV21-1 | CASSKTRFSYEQYF | TGTGCCAGCAGCAAAACCAGGTTCTCCTACGAGCAGTACTTC
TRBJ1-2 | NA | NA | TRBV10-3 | CAIKEDRGGNYGYTF | TGTGCCATCAAAGAGGATAGGGGAGGCAACTATGGCTACACCTTC
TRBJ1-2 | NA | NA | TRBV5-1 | CASSLGQSGYGYTF | TGCGCCAGCAGCTTGGGACAGTCCGGGTATGGCTACACCTTC
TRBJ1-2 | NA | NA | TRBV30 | CAWRLSGEIGYGYTF | TGTGCCTGGAGGCTTTCGGGGGAGATCGGCTATGGCTACACCTTC
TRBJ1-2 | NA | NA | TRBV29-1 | CSVPEVAGEEQSTPPYGYTF | TGCAGCGTTCCTGAGGTCGCCGGGGAGGAACAATCAACCCCACCCTATGGCTACACCTTC
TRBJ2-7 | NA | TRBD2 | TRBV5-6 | CASCRLGGRARSYEQYF | TGTGCCAGCTGTCGACTGGGCGGGAGGGCCCGCTCCTACGAGCAGTACTTC
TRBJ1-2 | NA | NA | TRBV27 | CASSLSLSSKGGRGSGYTF | TGTGCCAGCAGTTTATCACTATCATCAAAAGGGGGAAGAGGTAGTGGCTACACCTTC
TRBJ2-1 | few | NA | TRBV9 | CASRGNEQFF | TGTGCCAGCCGAGGGAATGAGCAGTTCTTC
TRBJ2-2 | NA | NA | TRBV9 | CASSVPANTGELFF | TGTGCCAGCAGCGTACCAGCGAACACCGGGGAGCTGTTTTTT
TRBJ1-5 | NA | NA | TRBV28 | CASSRMARRRVGNQPQHF | TGTGCCAGCAGCCGTATGGCGAGGCGACGGGTAGGCAATCAGCCCCAGCATTTT
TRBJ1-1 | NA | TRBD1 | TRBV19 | CASSPRDRDTEAFF | TGTGCCAGTAGTCCGCGGGACAGGGACACTGAAGCTTTCTTT
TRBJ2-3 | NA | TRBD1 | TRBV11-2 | CASSCRQGTDTQYF | TGTGCCAGCAGCTGCCGACAGGGGACAGATACGCAGTATTTT
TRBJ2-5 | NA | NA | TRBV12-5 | CASGLDRQETQYF | TGTGCTAGTGGCCTGGACAGACAAGAGACCCAGTACTTC
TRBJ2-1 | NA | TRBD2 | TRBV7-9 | CASSLVREGRNEQFF | TGTGCCAGCAGCTTAGTGCGGGAGGGACGGAATGAGCAGTTCTTC
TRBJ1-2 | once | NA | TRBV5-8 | CASSFVRASGYTF | TGTGCCAGCAGCTTTGTCAGGGCGTCTGGCTACACCTTC
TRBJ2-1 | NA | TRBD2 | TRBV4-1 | CASSQVEAGDYNEQFF | TGCGCCAGCAGCCAAGTAGAAGCGGGAGACTACAATGAGCAGTTCTTC
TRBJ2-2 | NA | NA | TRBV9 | CASRHNTGELFF | TGTGCCAGCAGACACAACACCGGGGAGCTGTTTTTT
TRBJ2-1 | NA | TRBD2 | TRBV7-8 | CASSLGSGRGNEQFF | TGTGCCAGCAGCTTAGGTAGCGGGAGGGGCAATGAGCAGTTCTTC
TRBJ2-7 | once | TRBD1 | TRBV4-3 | CASSQEDRGRYEQYF | TGCGCCAGCAGCCAAGAAGACAGGGGGCGGTACGAGCAGTACTTC
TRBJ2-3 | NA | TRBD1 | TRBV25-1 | CASSETGGSTDTQYF | TGTGCCAGCAGTGAGACAGGGGGAAGCACAGATACGCAGTATTTT
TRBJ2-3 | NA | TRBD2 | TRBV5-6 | CASSLAGGGPEDTQYF | TGTGCCAGCAGCTTGGCCGGGGGAGGGCCGGAAGATACGCAGTATTTT
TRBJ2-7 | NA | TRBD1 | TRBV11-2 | CASSLDRGPTPYEQYF | TGTGCCAGCAGCTTAGACAGGGGGCCCACCCCCTACGAGCAGTACTTC
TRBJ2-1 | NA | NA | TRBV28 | CASTERYNEQFF | TGTGCCAGCACGGAGCGGTACAATGAGCAGTTCTTC